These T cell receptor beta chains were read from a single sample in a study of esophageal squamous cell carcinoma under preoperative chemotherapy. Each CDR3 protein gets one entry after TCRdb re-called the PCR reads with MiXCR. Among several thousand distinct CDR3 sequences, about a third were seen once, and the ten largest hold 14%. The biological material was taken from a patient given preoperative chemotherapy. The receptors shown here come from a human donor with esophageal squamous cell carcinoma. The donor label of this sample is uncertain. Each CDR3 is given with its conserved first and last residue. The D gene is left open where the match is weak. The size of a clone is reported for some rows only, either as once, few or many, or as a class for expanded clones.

cdr3_aa: CGSGLGQGRYNEQFF; cdr3_nt: TGTGGGAGCGGCTTGGGACAGGGCAGATACAATGAGCAGTTCTTC; cdr3_length: 15; d_call: TRBD1; clone_size: NA; j_call: TRBJ2-1; v_call: TRBV5-5
cdr3_aa: CASRDRGGQNSEQYF; cdr3_nt: TGTGCCAGCAGGGATCGGGGGGGGCAGAACTCCGAGCAGTACTTC; cdr3_length: 15; d_call: TRBD2; clone_size: medium-sized; j_call: TRBJ2-7; v_call: TRBV7-8
cdr3_aa: CASSLGTMEETQYF; cdr3_nt: TGTGCCAGCAGCTTAGGGACCATGGAAGAGACCCAGTACTTC; cdr3_length: 14; d_call: NA; clone_size: medium-sized; j_call: TRBJ2-5; v_call: TRBV7-2
cdr3_aa: CASCGLAGGPTTGELFF; cdr3_nt: TGTGCCAGCTGCGGACTAGCGGGAGGGCCAACCACCGGGGAGCTGTTTTTT; cdr3_length: 17; d_call: TRBD2; clone_size: many; j_call: TRBJ2-2; v_call: TRBV6-1
cdr3_aa: CASSLDVRSYEQFF; cdr3_nt: TGTGCCAGCAGCTTAGATGTCCGGAGCTACGAGCAGTTCTTC; cdr3_length: 14; d_call: NA; clone_size: many; j_call: TRBJ2-1; v_call: TRBV11-3
cdr3_aa: CASSSSGAGPQGDTQYF; cdr3_nt: TGTGCCAGCAGCTCCTCGGGAGCGGGACCGCAAGGAGATACGCAGTATTTT; cdr3_length: 17; d_call: TRBD2; clone_size: many; j_call: TRBJ2-3; v_call: TRBV11-1
cdr3_aa: CASSQVVAGGTYEQYF; cdr3_nt: TGCGCCAGCAGCCAAGTGGTGGCCGGGGGAACCTACGAGCAGTACTTC; cdr3_length: 16; d_call: NA; clone_size: many; j_call: TRBJ2-7; v_call: TRBV4-1
cdr3_aa: CASSRPVPYNEQFF; cdr3_nt: TGTGCCAGCAGTCGACCTGTTCCCTACAATGAGCAGTTCTTC; cdr3_length: 14; d_call: NA; clone_size: many; j_call: TRBJ2-1; v_call: TRBV6-2/TRBV6-3
cdr3_aa: CGSSTLGGQVF; cdr3_nt: TGTGGCAGCAGTACTCTGGGGGGGCAGGTCTTC; cdr3_length: 11; d_call: NA; clone_size: NA; j_call: TRBJ2-1; v_call: TRBV6-8
cdr3_aa: CASSSERARTEYF; cdr3_nt: TGTGCCAGCAGCTCAGAGAGGGCCCGGACCGAGTACTTC; cdr3_length: 13; d_call: NA; clone_size: NA; j_call: TRBJ2-7; v_call: TRBV7-9
cdr3_aa: CASSLAGFYNEQFF; cdr3_nt: TGTGCCAGCAGCCTAGCGGGGTTCTACAATGAGCAGTTCTTC; cdr3_length: 14; d_call: TRBD2; clone_size: medium-sized; j_call: TRBJ2-1; v_call: TRBV7-8
cdr3_aa: CASSLGEAEAFF; cdr3_nt: TGTGCCAGCAGTTTGGGGGAGGCTGAAGCTTTCTTT; cdr3_length: 12; d_call: NA; clone_size: few; j_call: TRBJ1-1; v_call: TRBV12-3/TRBV12-4
cdr3_aa: CASSTEPVGETQYF; cdr3_nt: TGCGCCAGCAGCACCGAGCCAGTGGGCGAGACCCAGTACTTC; cdr3_length: 14; d_call: NA; clone_size: many; j_call: TRBJ2-5; v_call: TRBV5-1
cdr3_aa: CASRPGTGVSYEQYF; cdr3_nt: TGTGCCAGCAGACCCGGGACAGGGGTTTCCTACGAGCAGTACTTC; cdr3_length: 15; d_call: TRBD1; clone_size: medium-sized; j_call: TRBJ2-7; v_call: TRBV6-1
cdr3_aa: CASSSRKGDGYTF; cdr3_nt: TGTGCCAGCAGTTCCCGGAAGGGCGATGGCTACACCTTC; cdr3_length: 13; d_call: NA; clone_size: many; j_call: TRBJ1-2; v_call: TRBV6-5
cdr3_aa: CASSLGGVGEKLFF; cdr3_nt: TGTGCCAGCAGCTTAGGAGGGGTCGGGGAAAAACTGTTTTTT; cdr3_length: 14; d_call: NA; clone_size: many; j_call: TRBJ1-4; v_call: TRBV7-2
cdr3_aa: CASTTNSGSRETQFF; cdr3_nt: TGTGCCAGCACGACTAATAGCGGGAGTAGAGAGACCCAGTTCTTC; cdr3_length: 15; d_call: TRBD2; clone_size: many; j_call: TRBJ2-1; v_call: TRBV7-9
cdr3_aa: CASGESITCGTQYF; cdr3_nt: TGCGCCAGCGGTGAGTCGATCACGTGTGGGACCCAGTACTTC; cdr3_length: 14; d_call: NA; clone_size: NA; j_call: TRBJ2-5; v_call: TRBV10-2
cdr3_aa: CASSLRRQETQYF; cdr3_nt: TGTGCCAGCAGCTTAAGGCGCCAAGAGACCCAGTACTTC; cdr3_length: 13; d_call: NA; clone_size: NA; j_call: TRBJ2-5; v_call: TRBV7-3
cdr3_aa: CAGSQRQGMGDNEQFF; cdr3_nt: TGTGCCGGCAGTCAAAGACAGGGGATGGGAGACAATGAGCAGTTCTTC; cdr3_length: 16; d_call: TRBD1; clone_size: NA; j_call: TRBJ2-1; v_call: TRBV6-1
cdr3_aa: CASSLTVLRGTDTQYF; cdr3_nt: TGCGCCAGCAGCTTGACGGTATTGAGAGGCACAGATACGCAGTATTTT; cdr3_length: 16; d_call: NA; clone_size: many; j_call: TRBJ2-3; v_call: TRBV5-1
cdr3_aa: CASRGEGHPGASVLTF; cdr3_nt: TGTGCCAGCCGAGGAGAGGGGCATCCTGGGGCCAGCGTCCTGACTTTC; cdr3_length: 16; d_call: NA; clone_size: NA; j_call: TRBJ2-6; v_call: TRBV11-3
cdr3_aa: CASREGDEQCF; cdr3_nt: TGTGCCAGCCGGGAGGGAGACGAGCAGTGCTTC; cdr3_length: 11; d_call: TRBD2; clone_size: NA; j_call: TRBJ2-1; v_call: TRBV6-1
cdr3_aa: CASSLGSGRQYEQYF; cdr3_nt: TGTGCCAGCAGCTTAGGGAGCGGGAGGCAATACGAGCAGTACTTC; cdr3_length: 15; d_call: TRBD2; clone_size: medium-sized; j_call: TRBJ2-7; v_call: TRBV7-2
cdr3_aa: CASRTGGQAFF; cdr3_nt: TGTGCCAGCAGGACAGGGGGCCAAGCTTTCTTT; cdr3_length: 11; d_call: TRBD1; clone_size: NA; j_call: TRBJ1-1; v_call: TRBV27
cdr3_aa: CASSRGLGETQYF; cdr3_nt: TGTGCCAGCAGTCGGGGGCTAGGAGAGACCCAGTACTTC; cdr3_length: 13; d_call: NA; clone_size: large; j_call: TRBJ2-5; v_call: TRBV7-6